This T cell receptor beta chain was identified in a study of control samples from healthy donors and cancer patients. The CDR3 is 12 residues long. The V end was cut by 5 bases, the J end by 4 bases, with 9 bases between. Germline lookup yields CDR1 SEHNR and CDR2 FQNEAQ (reference sequence). Method: immunoSEQ multiplex PCR; TCRdb's copy keeps in-frame clones and lacks some. The sample has 95,000 to 110,000 clones; about 89% are singletons. In its sample, this clone was seen once. The sample comprised PBMCs. The clonotype comes from a man aged 55 to 70 with lung cancer. The chain recombines TRBV7-9 with TRBJ2-7; unclear D gene. CDR3 residues: CASSLTAYEQYV. As DNA, the CDR3 is TGTGCCAGCAGCCTAACCGCTTACGAGCAGTACGTC.